This entry describes one TCR beta chain. This clone was found a few times. Its cognate antigen has yet to be identified. There are no base qualities to consult, and no much larger clone falls within one base. The CDR3 covers 18 residues, taking in both the cysteine and the phenylalanine. The retained sequence is limited to the CDR3, 54 bases, with the frame set at the first base. The germline V gene supplies CDR1 MGHRA and CDR2 YSYEKL. V is cut by 0 bases and J by 1 base, and the space between the germline ends is 16 bases. The cohort comprised 666 healthy bone marrow donors. At the time of sampling, every cohort member was nominally healthy, though immune exposures that went unrecorded were likely present. The donor was CMV seropositive and was included in the group of 250 to 300 seropositive cohort members. Every donor gave a peripheral blood sample, and the peripheral blood mononuclear cells from that sample were used for TCR beta sequencing. The Qiagen DNeasy Blood Extraction Kit was used to extract genomic DNA from the blood cell samples.

The sample originates from a study of cytomegalovirus exposure and HLA in healthy donors (dated 2017 in TCRdb). With respect to the entire study: An earlier analysis of approximately 600 of the donors reported approximately 290 Gb of sequence data and 100 million to 140 million unique TCR beta sequences from 190 million or so T cells. Donor age, sex, ethnicity and CMV serostatus were collected together with the repertoire data. The number of typed donors differed by locus: 629-630 for A, B, C, DRB1 and DQB1; 522 for DQA1; over 600 for DPA1; and 450 to 480 for DPB1. Rather than drawing on any new phenotypic data, the later analysis identified candidate immune exposures from TCR beta sequences and the way those sequences occurred across donors. Around 330 gigabases of sequencing data and 75 million to 85 million unique TCR sequences made up an early release that covered under 750 HLA-typed donors. HLA typing included class I and class II loci at four-digit resolution. Using immunosequencing, the study profiled T cell repertoires from about 650 subjects and related those repertoires to cytomegalovirus serostatus. Across some 400 genotyped donors of the cohort, an average of 235,054 unique TCR beta nucleotide sequences per donor were sequenced, and 15% to 20% of those sequences were non-productive. The study was designed to test whether signatures of past pathogen exposure could be identified by cataloging public T cell receptors. In a later genetic analysis, genome-wide SNP genotypes for about 55% of the roughly 670 donors were used, and that subset was treated as a discovery cohort. To study patterns of TCR occurrence, a later analysis re-analyzed previously published TCR beta repertoires from just over 650 donors and added high-resolution HLA genotyping. High-throughput TCR immunosequencing, statistical association of individual TCRs with disease status, and machine learning were combined to predict cytomegalovirus infection status. A separate validation cohort of 90 to 150 different subjects was used in addition to the 666-subject first cohort. Four to six DR-DQ haplotypes were handled as single units for association and clustering, since linkage in the cohort was strong. The genetic ancestry cluster associated with self-reported Caucasian donors included 80% to 90% of the 398 genotyped donors. An earlier analysis of some 500 of the donors applied high-throughput TCR beta sequencing to assess whether each TCR beta V gene segment acted as functional or pseudogenic. Every repertoire in the discovery cohort had been generated on one and the same sequencing platform.

The library was produced with the immunoSEQ multiplex PCR assay. For the multiplex PCR, a mixture combining 60 forward primers for TCR Vbeta segments and 13 reverse primers for TCR Jbeta segments was used. The CDR3 region of rearranged TCR beta genes was amplified from genomic DNA by a multiplex PCR assay. The amplified TCR beta libraries were sequenced on the Illumina HiSeq System as 87-base-pair reads. In the authors' own workflow: A later analysis counted some 74 million unique TCR beta chains across the 640 or so repertoires, and some 12 million of these chains were shared by at least two donors. To remove PCR and sequencing errors, raw reads were error-corrected and collapsed into unique sequences using a nearest-neighbor algorithm that merged closely related sequences. To assign V, D and J gene segments, CDR3 sequences were aligned to IMGT reference sequences. Each retained sequence needed at least a six-nucleotide match to both a V gene segment and a J gene segment. A rearrangement was called productive if the CDR3 had no stop codons and remained in frame with V and J, and every other rearrangement was called non-productive. CDR3 was defined according to IMGT convention as the region running from the second conserved V-encoded cysteine to the conserved J-encoded phenylalanine. In an earlier analysis of approximately 500 of the donors, sequences lacking an unambiguous match to a single V gene segment were excluded. In an earlier analysis of 587 of the donors, V segments were called functional above 56.7% productive rearrangements and were called segregating when the between-donor standard deviation exceeded 5%. A statistical classification framework was built for diagnosing cytomegalovirus status from the catalog of TCR beta chain sequences. In a later analysis, V and J genes were assigned by comparing TCR nucleotide sequences against IMGT/GENE-DB human TR gene sequences. Using the TCRdist pipeline, a later analysis assigned CDR3 sequences along with most-parsimonious VDJ recombination scenarios. In a later analysis, every TCR beta chain was defined by the combination of its CDR3 amino acid sequence and its V-gene family, and reads without a unique V-gene family were dropped. As a way to deal with suspected cross-contamination and a sequencing artifact, a later analysis dropped 450 to 600 nucleotide sequences that were highly shared and had low generation probability. In a later analysis, a clonal expansion index was calculated for each public chain from normalized within-repertoire ranks of inferred template counts. A later analysis computed generation probabilities with a VDJ recombination model fitted to out-of-frame rearrangements, and checked the results against IGoR. In a later analysis, hypergeometric tests were used to score TCR-TCR, TCR-HLA and TCR-CMV co-occurrence, with a repertoire-size bias correction applied to TCR pairs. False discovery rates were estimated in a later analysis by permuting HLA or CMV assignments 20 times. A later analysis grouped co-occurring TCRs with DBSCAN, adding TCRdist sequence similarity when clustering within HLA-allele-positive subsets. Repertoires with fewer than 30,000 or more than 120,000 public chains, plus five repertoires with anomalous nucleotide sharing, were excluded from co-occurrence clustering. Drawn from immuneACCESS, this table holds only the in-frame rearrangements with V and J called that TCRdb kept. Clones are partly lost; checked studies trace under half to an unresolved V gene and leave the rest unexplained. The V and J calls and clone size come from that table; D and trimming were worked out from the DNA. A total of under 100,000 clones appear in this sample, 63% of them only once. The ten biggest clones cover approximately 15% of the sample.

The paper's findings and limits, for the study overall: When HLA alleles, especially DR and DQ, strongly co-occurred, attributing TCR associations to individual alleles was difficult. In vitro tests confirmed that a few of the cytomegalovirus-associated TCR beta chains recognize cytomegalovirus antigens. According to a later analysis, parvovirus B19, influenza, CMV and Epstein-Barr virus appeared linked to several top co-occurrence clusters. In an earlier analysis of approximately 590 of the donors, most TCR beta V segments appeared in productive rearrangements about 87% or about 30% of the time, broadly matching IMGT annotations. A later analysis associated about 17,000 TCR beta sequences with specific HLA alleles at a false discovery rate of 0.05. In a later analysis, TCR association rates were found to vary across HLA loci, with the most associated TCRs seen for DRB1 alleles and the fewest for HLA-C alleles. Compared with the roughly 600-donor mean, donors in an Asian-associated ancestry cluster had fewer N-insertions in productive TCRs, according to a later genetic analysis. Approximately 18 rarely observed V segments, including chromosome 9 orphons, were excluded from the earlier analysis of several hundred of the donors because counts were too low. In a later genetic analysis, a missense DCLRE1C variant was associated with V-gene and J-gene trimming of TCR beta chains, and the association was replicated in an independent cohort. Immune exposure information for the cohort was limited to CMV serostatus. Compared with equally common non-associated chains, HLA-associated TCR beta chains in a later analysis were more clonally expanded and had lower generation probabilities. A further reported finding was that TCR beta sequences accurately predicted the HLA-A and HLA-B alleles for most subjects in the first cohort. HLA typing was unavailable for some donors at each locus, so association tests used only the typed subset. Across donors, most TCR sequences were observed very rarely, whereas some public TCRs were present in many individuals. The study gave a list of more than 150 TCR beta chains associated with cytomegalovirus. The sequencing pipeline was judged likely to have produced a cluster of highly shared sequence variants as a technical artifact. Presence/absence analyses assumed roughly uniform sequencing depth across donors, an assumption that may not hold. The 87-base-pair reads could not distinguish some IMGT-functional V segments, including TRBV6-2 and TRBV6-3, so those segments were excluded. Correlated functional status among segregating V segments might be attributable to linkage disequilibrium, but an unknown experimental factor could not be ruled out. In a later analysis, most CMV-associated TCR beta chains were found to appear HLA-restricted, with HLA associations seemingly driven largely by CMV exposure. In both the original and validation cohorts, the classifier was reported to diagnose cytomegalovirus status with high specificity and sensitivity. This cohort had only TCR beta chains sequenced, and the lack of alpha or paired-chain data limited which features could be detected. The authors suggested that the approach could potentially be extended to other disease states and immunological phenotypes.

The TCR comes from a woman aged 40 to 49 in good health and CMV-seropositive. The sequenced sample was PBMCs. The chain is assembled from TRBV4-1 and TRBJ1-5; no confident D gene assignment can be made. The DNA reads as follows: TGCGCCAGCAGCCAAGATGGGCGGGGAATGAGCAGCAATCAGCCCCAGCATTTT. Protein translation: CASSQDGRGMSSNQPQHF.